The present T cell receptor beta chain was sequenced within a study of T cells expressing NK-cell markers. Across the study: Sequencing covered eight donors, seven HCMV-seropositive and one seronegative.

Study observations and caveats: Where several donors were concerned, these clonotypes also led the CD3+CD56-NKG2C+ fraction. In a handful of donors, dominant CD3+CD56+NKG2C+ clones formed about 1.0-7.5% of CD8+ cells.

Remarks on this clonotype: Its specificity is unknown.

TCRdb re-called the 5' RACE reads and shows each CDR3 protein once, DNA omitted. Its listing shows 150,000 or so distinct CDR3 sequences. This CDR3 is built from 15 residues. Germline CDR1 is SGHVS and CDR2 is FQNEAQ. The source material was blood T cells: a sorted CD56 or NKG2C T cell subset, CD4+ or CD8+ T cells, or bulk PBMC T cells (not recorded which). This clonotype was obtained from a woman between 18 and 70 years old in good health. The genes are TRBV7-8 and TRBJ2-7; TCRdb indicates TRBD2, and absent DNA this call remains unverified. The CDR3 loop is CASSSNPSGTYEQYF.